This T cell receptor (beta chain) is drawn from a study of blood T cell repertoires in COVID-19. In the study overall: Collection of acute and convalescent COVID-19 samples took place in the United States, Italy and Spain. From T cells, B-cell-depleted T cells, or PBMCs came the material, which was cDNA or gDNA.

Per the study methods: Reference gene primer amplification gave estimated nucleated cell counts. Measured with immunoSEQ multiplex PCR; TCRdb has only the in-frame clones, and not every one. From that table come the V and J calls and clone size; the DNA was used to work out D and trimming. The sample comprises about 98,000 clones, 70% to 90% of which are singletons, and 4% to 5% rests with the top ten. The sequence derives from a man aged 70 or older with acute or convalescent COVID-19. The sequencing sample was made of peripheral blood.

The CDR3 loop reads CASSRQGQGARPEAFF. The CDR3 DNA follows: TGTGCCAGCAGCCGCCAAGGACAGGGGGCGAGGCCTGAAGCTTTCTTT. V is TRBV7-8 and J is TRBJ1-1; 11 bases agree with TRBD1. This CDR3 is built from 16 residues. Germline loops: CDR1 SGHVS, CDR2 FQNEAQ. J was trimmed by 6 bases and V by 5 bases; bases with no gene match: 11.